This T cell receptor beta chain was obtained from a study of T cells in Graves' hyperthyroidism and ophthalmopathy. Study-wide points: Researchers report that a 13 V-J model separated ophthalmopathy from stable hyperthyroidism. Among clonotypes expanded in thyroid above 0.001, most were also found in blood.

Germline trimming cut 5 bases from V and 2 bases from J; bases unmatched to any gene: 12. CDR1 and CDR2 (germline): SEHNR, FQNEAQ (reference sequence). The CDR3 totals 19 residues. The CDR3 regions of TCR beta were amplified from RNA transcripts. HTBI primers were used for first-round RT-PCR of the TCR CDR3. Using its own MiXCR run on the multiplex PCR reads, TCRdb lists one record per CDR3 protein. The sample contains 620,000 or so distinct CDR3 sequences, roughly 15% of which appear only once. An approximately 10 ml volume of fresh peripheral blood provided the PBMCs. As regards this clonotype: No antigen is known for it.

The V call is TRBV7-9, the J call TRBJ2-1, with 13 nucleotides matching TRBD2. The sample consisted of blood. The sequence came from a woman between 45 and 65 years old with Graves' ophthalmopathy. CDR3 loop: CASSMPGLAGTEAYNEQFF. For the CDR3, the DNA is TGTGCCAGCAGCATGCCGGGACTAGCGGGAACAGAAGCCTACAATGAGCAGTTCTTC.